One and the same sample provided the 30 T cell receptor beta chains below, sequenced in a study of OX40 agonist ivuxolimab in advanced cancers. Data came from immunoSEQ multiplex PCR; TCRdb stores just in-frame clones and leaves some out. The sample carries tens of thousands of clones, approximately 86% recorded once. The sample was CD4+ or CD8+ T cells sorted from blood, taken in a trial of the OX40 agonist ivuxolimab. These TCRs come from an adult with an advanced solid tumor such as melanoma, head and neck, liver or kidney cancer.

Only a few counts were recorded for this clone. The J gene is TRBJ2-3, the V gene TRBV5-8; no clear D gene. CDR1 and CDR2 from the germline V gene are SGHTS and YDEGEE. Trimming stripped 0 bases from V and 0 bases from J, with 11 bases between. CDR3 length equals 16 residues. The chain's CDR3 is CASSLGMGWSTDTQYF. The CDR3 DNA follows: TGTGCCAGCAGCTTGGGTATGGGGTGGAGCACAGATACGCAGTATTTT.

The V and J genes are TRBV7-8 and TRBJ2-1; D possibly corresponds to TRBD2 (6 bases). The CDR3 length is 15 residues. V shed 6 bases and J shed 0 bases, with 12 bases lying between them. In germline, CDR1 is SGHVS, CDR2 FQNEAQ. This chain's CDR3 is CASRAEAGSYNEQFF. The CDR3 nucleotides are TGTGCCAGCAGAGCAGAAGCGGGCTCCTACAATGAGCAGTTCTTC.

The V call is TRBV5-5, the J call TRBJ1-3; 7 bases map to TRBD1. The J segment lost 0 bases and the V segment lost 3 bases, leaving 3 bases of the junction unmatched. Per germline, CDR1 SGHKS and CDR2 YYEKEE (reference sequence). The CDR3 is 15 residues long. In DNA form, the CDR3 reads TGTGCCAGCAGCTGGGACAGACACTCTGGAAACACCATATATTTT. Translation gives CASSWDRHSGNTIYF.

The V and J genes are TRBV7-8 and TRBJ2-1; 10 bases are a match to TRBD2. Trimming at V came to 5 bases and at J to 5 bases, leaving 3 bases not matched to a gene. Per germline, CDR1 SGHVS and CDR2 FQNEAQ. This CDR3 contains 14 residues. CDR3 region: CASSRTSGHNEQFF. The CDR3 coding sequence is TGTGCCAGCAGCCGGACTAGCGGTCACAATGAGCAGTTCTTC. Filled out from reference TRBV7-8 and TRBJ2-1, the complete variable domain reads GAGVSQSPRYKVAKRGQDVALRCDPISGHVSLFWYQQALGQGPEFLTYFQNEAQLDKSGLPSDRFFAERPEGSVSTLKIQRTQQEDSAVYLCASSRTSGHNEQFFGPGTRLTVL.

This chain connects TRBV4-1 to TRBJ2-7; 10 bases are a match to TRBD2. Germline trimming cut 2 bases from V and 1 base from J; bases unmatched to any gene: 11. The germline CDR1 and CDR2 sequences are MGHRA and YSYEKL. This CDR3 is 18 amino acids long. In nucleotides, the CDR3 is TGCGCCAGCAGCCAATGGAATAGCGGGAGGTTTAGATCCTACGAGCAGTACTTC. Its translation: CASSQWNSGRFRSYEQYF.

V is TRBV10-3 and J is TRBJ2-7; D unresolved. Germline CDR1 ENHRY, CDR2 SYGVKD. CDR3 size: 15 residues. The V and J ends lost 0 bases and 3 bases respectively, with 12 bases between them. CDR3 in amino acids: CAISESTRPRYEQYF. CDR3 nucleotide sequence: TGTGCCATCAGTGAGTCGACTCGGCCGCGCTACGAGCAGTACTTC.

This chain connects TRBV5-4 to TRBJ2-3, with D hard to call. From germline, CDR1 is SGHNT and CDR2 YYREEE (reference sequence). The CDR3 sequence is 13 residues long. Trimming left V 3 bases short and J 0 bases short, with 5 bases between. CDR3 nucleotide sequence: TGTGCCAGCAGCTCCGGTAGCACAGATACGCAGTATTTT. The encoded protein is CASSSGSTDTQYF.

The rearrangement joins TRBV2 to TRBJ1-1; no definite D call. The CDR3 length is 12 residues. Germline V gene lookup returns CDR1 SNHLY and CDR2 FYNNEI. V was clipped by 6 bases and J by 1 base, with 6 bases between them. The CDR3 reads CASSAENTEAFF. CDR3 DNA sequence: TGTGCCAGCAGCGCAGAGAACACTGAAGCTTTCTTT.

This rearrangement joins TRBV15 to TRBJ2-7; tentatively, D is TRBD2 (6 bases). The CDR3 loop spans 14 amino acids. The V and J ends lost 4 bases and 3 bases respectively, with 13 bases between them. CDR1 is LNHNV, CDR2 YYDKDF, per germline (reference sequence). The CDR3: CATSKTSMGYEQYF. CDR3 sequence (DNA): TGTGCCACCAGCAAAACTAGCATGGGCTACGAGCAGTACTTC.

The chain employs TRBV28 and TRBJ1-2; D is perhaps TRBD1 (6 bases). CDR1 is MDHEN and CDR2 is SYDVKM in the germline V gene. The CDR3 is 14 residues long. V shed 3 bases and J shed 4 bases, with 12 bases lying between them. The CDR3 coding sequence is TGTGCCAGCAGTTTTGGACAGCAGGGCTATGGCTACACCTTC. This codes for CASSFGQQGYGYTF.

Many counts were recorded for this clone. The CDR3 sequence: CASSQEPGRETQYF. Written as DNA, the CDR3 is TGCGCCAGCAGCCAAGAACCCGGGCGGGAGACCCAGTACTTC. This chain connects TRBV4-1 to TRBJ2-5, with D unresolved. From germline, CDR1 is MGHRA and CDR2 YSYEKL. The CDR3 runs to 14 residues. V lost 0 bases and J lost 5, with 10 bases in between.

The chain has TRBV11-3 and TRBJ1-5; possibly TRBD1 for D (5 bases). The CDR3 extends over 15 amino acids. The germline V gene encodes CDR1 SGHNT and CDR2 YENEEA. V was cut by 5 bases and J by 3 bases, with 14 bases left in between. CDR3 DNA: TGTGCCAGCAGCGCCAGGGCTGGGAACAATCAGCCCCAGCATTTT. It translates to CASSARAGNNQPQHF.

This chain connects TRBV5-5 to TRBJ2-7, with TRBD2 matching 13 bases. Trimming cost V 4 bases and J 1 base; bases outside gene matches: 8. CDR3 length: 17 residues. Per the germline V gene, CDR1 is SGHKS and CDR2 is YYEKEE (reference sequence). Written as DNA, the CDR3 is TGTGCCAGCAGCCCGTTCCCGACTAGCGGGAGGTCCTACGAGCAGTACTTC. It specifies CASSPFPTSGRSYEQYF.

CDR3 amino acids: CAISEGVVGQPQHF. In DNA, the CDR3 is TGTGCCATCAGTGAGGGGGTGGTAGGTCAGCCCCAGCATTTT. The V call is TRBV10-3, the J call TRBJ1-5; D is undetermined. V lost 2 bases and J lost 6, with 11 bases in between. Germline-derived CDR1 and CDR2 are ENHRY and SYGVKD. This CDR3 has 14 residues.

V gene TRBV7-9 combines with J gene TRBJ2-2; unclear D gene. Germline-derived CDR1 and CDR2 are SEHNR and FQNEAQ (reference sequence). V lost 6 bases, J lost 4 bases, and 9 bases lay in between. This CDR3 is 13 amino acids long. Here the CDR3 DNA reads TGTGCCAGCAGTCCCCACCGCACCGGGGAGCTGTTTTTT. Residues: CASSPHRTGELFF.

The chain couples TRBV7-6 to TRBJ2-1; TRBD2 matches at 7 bases. CDR1 and CDR2 (germline): SGHVS, FNYEAQ. This CDR3 has 16 amino acids. The ends lost 6 bases at V and 5 bases at J; junction bases unmatched: 13. CDR3 coding DNA: TGTGCCAGCAGAGTAACACCGGGACTATCTAACAATGAGCAGTTCTTC. Its protein product is CASRVTPGLSNNEQFF.

This clone appeared once. The J gene is TRBJ1-3, the V gene TRBV6-6; D perhaps matches TRBD1 (6 bases). V was pared by 11 bases and J by 0 bases, with 11 bases between. The V gene's germline CDR1 is MNHNY and CDR2 SVGAGI (reference sequence). The CDR3 is 13 amino acids. CDR3 sequence: CAGGGSSGNTIYF. DNA for the CDR3: TGTGCCGGAGGGGGATCCTCTGGAAACACCATATATTTT.

This clone was found once. The chain combines TRBV15 with TRBJ2-7; unclear D gene. Germline-derived CDR1 and CDR2 are LNHNV and YYDKDF (reference sequence). V was trimmed by 1 base and J by 0 bases, leaving 22 bases between them. The CDR3 has 19 amino acids. The chain's CDR3 is CATSRAGRNRYSSSYEQYF. CDR3 DNA sequence: TGTGCCACCAGCAGAGCGGGTCGTAATAGGTACTCTAGCTCCTACGAGCAGTACTTC.

The DNA for the CDR3 is TGTGCCAGCAGCTTCTCCGGGAGAGATCTAGAGACCCAGTACTTC. This codes for CASSFSGRDLETQYF. This rearrangement joins TRBV7-9 to TRBJ2-5; D is perhaps TRBD2 (6 bases). The CDR3 contains 15 residues. Per the germline V gene, CDR1 is SEHNR and CDR2 is FQNEAQ (reference sequence). V lost 3 bases to trimming and J lost 4 bases, with 15 bases between them.

The J gene is TRBJ2-5, the V gene TRBV27; TRBD1 aligns across 7 bases. Germline V gene data show CDR1 as MNHEY and CDR2 as SMNVEV (reference sequence). The trim removed 2 bases at V and 5 bases at J, leaving 5 bases unmatched. The CDR3 has 14 amino acids. In nucleotides, the CDR3 is TGTGCCAGCAGTTTAGACAGGGACAAGGAGACCCAGTACTTC. Its protein is CASSLDRDKETQYF.

The chain joins TRBV7-3 to TRBJ1-5; 7 bases match TRBD1. The V gene end was trimmed by 2 bases and the J gene end by 2 bases; junction bases not matched to a gene: 3. Germline V CDR1 and CDR2: SGHTA, FQGTGA. The CDR3 sequence is 15 residues long. This chain's CDR3 is CASSLVGTGNQPQHF. The CDR3 nucleotides read TGTGCCAGCAGCTTAGTTGGGACAGGCAATCAGCCCCAGCATTTT.

The chain carries TRBV6-6 and TRBJ2-7; D possibly corresponds to TRBD2 (5 bases). The CDR3 consists of 14 residues. Germline V gives CDR1 MNHNY, CDR2 SVGAGI (reference sequence). V shed 2 bases and J shed 4 bases, with 12 bases lying between them. This CDR3 is CASSYGISGYEQYF. The CDR3 region has the DNA TGTGCCAGCAGTTACGGAATAAGCGGATACGAGCAGTACTTC.

The chain joins TRBV6-1 to TRBJ1-1; D uncertain. The CDR3 runs 14 residues. Trimming left V 5 bases short and J 1 base short, with 11 bases between. The germline CDR1 and CDR2 sequences are MNHNS and SASEGT. Here the CDR3 DNA reads TGTGCCAGCAGTACCCGGGGTACGAACACTGAAGCTTTCTTT. Its translation is CASSTRGTNTEAFF.

This clone was found once. V usage is TRBV10-3 and J usage is TRBJ2-1; D remains unclear. This CDR3 is 14 amino acids long. V shed 3 bases and J shed 0 bases, with 6 bases lying between them. Per the germline V gene, CDR1 is ENHRY and CDR2 is SYGVKD. As DNA, the CDR3 is TGTGCCATCAGTGAAATCTACTCCTACAATGAGCAGTTCTTC. Translating it yields CAISEIYSYNEQFF.

The chain employs TRBV29-1 and TRBJ1-1; D is unresolved. Deletions cut 7 bases from V and 7 bases from J, with 10 bases between. CDR3 length: 10 residues. The germline V gene has CDR1 SQVTM and CDR2 ANQGSEA. CDR3 sequence: CSAGGIEAFF. In nucleotides, the CDR3 is TGCAGCGCCGGAGGTATTGAAGCTTTCTTT.

This chain links TRBV2 with TRBJ2-2, with D perhaps TRBD1 or TRBD2 (7 bases each). Per germline, CDR1 SNHLY and CDR2 FYNNEI. The CDR3 is made up of 15 amino acids. V was trimmed by 2 bases and J by 6 bases, leaving 13 bases between them. CDR3 in DNA: TGTGCCAGCAGTGAACCCCAGGGGGGGCCCGGGGAGCTGTTTTTT. This codes for CASSEPQGGPGELFF.

The chain uses TRBV4-1 and TRBJ2-5; TRBD2 agrees at 7 bases. J gave up 1 base and V 4 bases, and 6 bases lay outside the gene matches. Germline values: CDR1 MGHRA, CDR2 YSYEKL. The CDR3 has 15 amino acids. CDR3 coding DNA: TGCGCCAGCAGCCCTCGCGGGAGTGTCCAAGAGACCCAGTACTTC. Translation gives CASSPRGSVQETQYF.

The chain recombines TRBV7-3 with TRBJ2-6; weak D call: TRBD1 (5 bases). The length of the CDR3 is 15 residues. Trimming removed 5 bases from V and 1 base from J, with 9 bases in between. Germline CDR1 and CDR2: SGHTA and FQGTGA. Here the CDR3 DNA reads TGTGCCAGCAGCGCACAGGTGTCTGGGGCCAACGTCCTGACTTTC. Translated, it gives CASSAQVSGANVLTF.

The rearrangement uses TRBV28 and TRBJ1-2; 9 positions agree with TRBD1. The V gene end was trimmed by 3 bases and the J gene end by 3 bases; junction bases not matched to a gene: 2. The length of the CDR3 is 14 residues. The germline gives CDR1 MDHEN, CDR2 SYDVKM. DNA for the CDR3: TGTGCCAGCAGTTTCGGGGACAGGGACTATGGCTACACCTTC. Encoded protein: CASSFGDRDYGYTF.

The chain has TRBV29-1 and TRBJ2-1; perhaps TRBD2 as D (6 bases). Germline assignment: CDR1 SQVTM and CDR2 ANQGSEA. This CDR3 contains 16 residues. V was cut by 5 bases and J by 1 base, with 18 bases left in between. The CDR3 sequence: CSVYIGSGESYNEQFF. The CDR3, as DNA: TGCAGCGTTTATATTGGTAGCGGAGAGTCCTACAATGAGCAGTTCTTC.